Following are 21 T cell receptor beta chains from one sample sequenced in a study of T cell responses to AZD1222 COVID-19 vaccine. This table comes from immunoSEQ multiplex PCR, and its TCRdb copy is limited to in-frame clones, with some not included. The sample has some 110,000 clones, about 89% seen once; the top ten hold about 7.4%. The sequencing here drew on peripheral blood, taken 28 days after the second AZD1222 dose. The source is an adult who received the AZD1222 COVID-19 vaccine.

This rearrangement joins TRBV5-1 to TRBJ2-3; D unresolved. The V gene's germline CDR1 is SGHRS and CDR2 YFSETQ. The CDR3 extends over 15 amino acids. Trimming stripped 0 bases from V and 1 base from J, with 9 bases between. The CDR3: CASSLVSTGTDTQYF. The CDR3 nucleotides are TGCGCCAGCAGCTTGGTGTCTACCGGCACAGATACGCAGTATTTT.

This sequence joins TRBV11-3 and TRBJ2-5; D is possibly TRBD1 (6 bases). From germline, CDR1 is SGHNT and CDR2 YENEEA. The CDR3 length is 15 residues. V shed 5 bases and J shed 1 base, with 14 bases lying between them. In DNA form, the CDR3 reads TGTGCCAGCAGCCAGTGGACAGCCCTCCAAGAGACCCAGTACTTC. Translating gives CASSQWTALQETQYF.

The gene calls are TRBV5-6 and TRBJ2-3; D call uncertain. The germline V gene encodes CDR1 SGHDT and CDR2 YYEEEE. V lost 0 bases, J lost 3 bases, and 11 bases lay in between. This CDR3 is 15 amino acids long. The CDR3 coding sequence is TGTGCCAGCAGCTTGGCCGCCCACCTGACAGATACGCAGTATTTT. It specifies CASSLAAHLTDTQYF.

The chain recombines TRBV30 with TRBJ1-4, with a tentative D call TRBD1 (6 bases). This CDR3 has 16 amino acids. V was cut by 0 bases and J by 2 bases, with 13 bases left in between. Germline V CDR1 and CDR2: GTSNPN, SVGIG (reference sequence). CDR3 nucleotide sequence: TGTGCCTGGAGTGTATACGGGGGCAGGACTAATGAAAAACTGTTTTTT. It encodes CAWSVYGGRTNEKLFF.

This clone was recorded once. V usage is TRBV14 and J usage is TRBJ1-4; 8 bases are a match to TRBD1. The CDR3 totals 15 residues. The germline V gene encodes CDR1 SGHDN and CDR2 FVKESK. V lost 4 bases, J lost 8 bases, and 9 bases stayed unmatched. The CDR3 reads CASSRGRGRWEKLFF. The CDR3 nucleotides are TGTGCCAGCAGCCGGGGCAGGGGGCGGTGGGAAAAACTGTTTTTT.

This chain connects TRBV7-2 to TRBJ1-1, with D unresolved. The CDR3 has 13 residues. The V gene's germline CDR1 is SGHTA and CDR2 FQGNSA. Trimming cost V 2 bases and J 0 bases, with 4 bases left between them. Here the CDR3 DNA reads TGTGCCAGCAGCTTACACATGAACACTGAAGCTTTCTTT. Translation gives CASSLHMNTEAFF.

CDR3 coding DNA: TGTGCCAGCAGCTTAGTTGTCAGAAACTATGGCTACACCTTC. Translated: CASSLVVRNYGYTF. V gene TRBV7-2 combines with J gene TRBJ1-2; no firm D call. The CDR3 has 14 residues. Trimming stripped 1 base from V and 2 bases from J, with 8 bases between. In germline, CDR1 is SGHTA, CDR2 FQGNSA.

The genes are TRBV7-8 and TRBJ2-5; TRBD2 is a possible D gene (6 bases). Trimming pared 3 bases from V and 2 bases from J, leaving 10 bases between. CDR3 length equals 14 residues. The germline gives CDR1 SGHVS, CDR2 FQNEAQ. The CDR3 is CASSFERAQETQYF. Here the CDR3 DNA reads TGTGCCAGCAGCTTTGAGCGGGCTCAAGAGACCCAGTACTTC.

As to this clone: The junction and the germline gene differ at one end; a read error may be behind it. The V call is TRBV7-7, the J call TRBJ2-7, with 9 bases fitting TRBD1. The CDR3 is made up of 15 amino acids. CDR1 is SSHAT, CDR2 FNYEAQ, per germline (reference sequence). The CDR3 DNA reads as TGTGCTAGCAGCCCGGGACAGGGAAGCGTCTACGAGCAGTACTTC. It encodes CASSPGQGSVYEQYF. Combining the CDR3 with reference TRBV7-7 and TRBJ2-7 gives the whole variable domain GAGVSQSPRYKVTKRGQDVTLRCDPISSHATLYWYQQALGQGPEFLTYFNYEAQPDKSGLPSDRFSAERPEGSISTLTIQRTEQRDSAMYRCASSPGQGSVYEQYFGPGTRLTVT.

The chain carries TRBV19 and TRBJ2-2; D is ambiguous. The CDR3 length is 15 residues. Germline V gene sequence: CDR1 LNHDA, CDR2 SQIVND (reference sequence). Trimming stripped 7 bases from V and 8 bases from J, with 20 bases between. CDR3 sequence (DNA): TGTGCCAGTATTCGCGCTGACGGGTCATGGGGGGAGCTGTTTTTT. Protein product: CASIRADGSWGELFF. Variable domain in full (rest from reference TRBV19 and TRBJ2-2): DGGITQSPKYLFRKEGQNVTLSCEQNLNHDAMYWYRQDPGQGLRLIYYSQIVNDFQKGDIAEGYSVSREKKESFPLTVTSAQKNPTAFYLCASIRADGSWGELFFGEGSRLTVL.

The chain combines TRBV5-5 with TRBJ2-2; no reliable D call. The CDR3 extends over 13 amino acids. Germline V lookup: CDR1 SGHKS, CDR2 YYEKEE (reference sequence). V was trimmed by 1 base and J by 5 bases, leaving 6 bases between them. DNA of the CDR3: TGTGCCAGCAGCTTGACAGATACCGGGGAGCTGTTTTTT. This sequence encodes CASSLTDTGELFF.

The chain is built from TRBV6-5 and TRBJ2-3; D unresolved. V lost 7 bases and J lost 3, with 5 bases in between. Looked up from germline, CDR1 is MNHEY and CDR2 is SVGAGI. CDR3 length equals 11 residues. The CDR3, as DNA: TGTGCCAGCATCGGAACAGATACGCAGTATTTT. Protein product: CASIGTDTQYF.

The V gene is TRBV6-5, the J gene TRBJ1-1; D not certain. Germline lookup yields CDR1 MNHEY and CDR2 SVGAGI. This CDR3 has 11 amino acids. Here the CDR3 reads CGAGMNTEAFF. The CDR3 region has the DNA TGTGGAGCGGGGATGAACACTGAAGCTTTCTTT.

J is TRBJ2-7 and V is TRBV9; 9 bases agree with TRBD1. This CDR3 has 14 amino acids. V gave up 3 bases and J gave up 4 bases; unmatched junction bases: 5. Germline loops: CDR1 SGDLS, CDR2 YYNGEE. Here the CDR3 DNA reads TGTGCCAGCAGCGCGGGGACAGGGCAATACGAGCAGTACTTC. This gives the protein CASSAGTGQYEQYF.

CDR3 region: CASSYRGPEQYF. The CDR3 DNA sequence: TGTGCCAGCAGCTACAGGGGGCCCGAGCAGTACTTC. J is TRBJ2-7 and V is TRBV6-5; 9 bases are shared with TRBD1. This CDR3 has 12 amino acids. The V gene end was trimmed by 6 bases and the J gene end by 6 bases; junction bases not matched to a gene: 3. CDR1 MNHEY and CDR2 SVGAGI come from the germline V gene.

Written as DNA, the CDR3 is TGTGCCAGCAGCTACATGAGGGGATCACCCCTCCACTTT. Residues: CASSYMRGSPLHF. The chain links TRBV7-3 to TRBJ1-6, with D possibly TRBD1 on 5 matching bases. CDR3 length equals 13 residues. In germline, CDR1 is SGHTA, CDR2 FQGTGA. Trimming shortened V by 4 bases and J by 10 bases, and 11 bases separated the two germline ends.

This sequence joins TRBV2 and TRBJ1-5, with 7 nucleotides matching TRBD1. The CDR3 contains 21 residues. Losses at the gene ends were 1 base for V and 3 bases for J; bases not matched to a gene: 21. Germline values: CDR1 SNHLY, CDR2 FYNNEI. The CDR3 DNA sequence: TGTGCCAGCAGTGAAGATACCCCCGCTTTACTCTGGACAGGCCACAATCAGCCCCAGCATTTT. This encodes CASSEDTPALLWTGHNQPQHF.

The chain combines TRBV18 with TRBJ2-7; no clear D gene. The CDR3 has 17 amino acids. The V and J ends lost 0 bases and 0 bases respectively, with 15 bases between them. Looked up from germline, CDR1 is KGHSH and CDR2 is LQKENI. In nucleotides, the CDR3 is TGTGCCAGCTCACCACCGCCTCCGGGCCTCTACTCCTACGAGCAGTACTTC. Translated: CASSPPPPGLYSYEQYF.

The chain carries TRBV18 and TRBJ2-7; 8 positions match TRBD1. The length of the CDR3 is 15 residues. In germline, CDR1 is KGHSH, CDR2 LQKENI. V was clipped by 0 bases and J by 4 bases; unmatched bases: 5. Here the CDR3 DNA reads TGTGCCAGCTCACCACCGAACCAGGGGGCGTACGAGCAGTACTTC. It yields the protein CASSPPNQGAYEQYF. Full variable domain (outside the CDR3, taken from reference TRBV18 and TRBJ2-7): NAGVMQNPRHLVRRRGQEARLRCSPMKGHSHVYWYRQLPEEGLKFMVYLQKENIIDESGMPKERFSAEFPKEGPSILRIQQVVRGDSAAYFCASSPPNQGAYEQYFGPGTRLTVT.

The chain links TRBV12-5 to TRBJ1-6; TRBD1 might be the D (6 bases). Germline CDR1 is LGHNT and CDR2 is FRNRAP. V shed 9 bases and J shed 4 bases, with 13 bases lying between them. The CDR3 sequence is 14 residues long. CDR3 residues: CASKQGRYNSPLHF. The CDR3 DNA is TGTGCTAGCAAACAGGGACGGTATAATTCACCCCTCCACTTT. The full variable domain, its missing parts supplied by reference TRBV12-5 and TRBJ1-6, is DARVTQTPRHKVTEMGQEVTMRCQPILGHNTVFWYRQTMMQGLELLAYFRNRAPLDDSGMPKDRFSAEMPDATLATLKIQPSEPRDSAVYFCASKQGRYNSPLHFGNGTRLTVT.

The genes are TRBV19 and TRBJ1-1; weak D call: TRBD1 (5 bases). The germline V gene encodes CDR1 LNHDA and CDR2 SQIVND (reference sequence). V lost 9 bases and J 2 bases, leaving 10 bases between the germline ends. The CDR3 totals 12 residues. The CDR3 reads CASRGANTEAFF. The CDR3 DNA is TGTGCCAGCCGCGGGGCAAACACTGAAGCTTTCTTT. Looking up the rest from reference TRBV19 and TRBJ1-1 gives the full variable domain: DGGITQSPKYLFRKEGQNVTLSCEQNLNHDAMYWYRQDPGQGLRLIYYSQIVNDFQKGDIAEGYSVSREKKESFPLTVTSAQKNPTAFYLCASRGANTEAFFGQGTRLTVV.